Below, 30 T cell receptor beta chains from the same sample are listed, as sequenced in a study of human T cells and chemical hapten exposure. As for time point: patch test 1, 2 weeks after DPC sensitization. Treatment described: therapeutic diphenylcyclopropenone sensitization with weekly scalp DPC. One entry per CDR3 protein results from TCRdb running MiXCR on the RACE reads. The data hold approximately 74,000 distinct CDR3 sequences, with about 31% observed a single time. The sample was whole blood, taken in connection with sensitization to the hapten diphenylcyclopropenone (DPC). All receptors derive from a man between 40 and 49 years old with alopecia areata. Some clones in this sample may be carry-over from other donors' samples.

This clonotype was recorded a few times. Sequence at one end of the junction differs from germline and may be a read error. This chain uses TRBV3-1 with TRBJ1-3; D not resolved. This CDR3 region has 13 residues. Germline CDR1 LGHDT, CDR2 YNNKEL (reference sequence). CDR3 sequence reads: CASTQDSGNTIYF. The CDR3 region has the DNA TGTGCCAGCACCCAAGACTCTGGAAACACCATATATTTT.

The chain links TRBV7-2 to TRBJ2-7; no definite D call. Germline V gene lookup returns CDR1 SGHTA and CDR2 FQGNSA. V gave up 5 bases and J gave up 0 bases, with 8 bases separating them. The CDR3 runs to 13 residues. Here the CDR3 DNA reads TGTGCCAGCAGCAAACTTAGCTCCTACGAGCAGTACTTC. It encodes CASSKLSSYEQYF.

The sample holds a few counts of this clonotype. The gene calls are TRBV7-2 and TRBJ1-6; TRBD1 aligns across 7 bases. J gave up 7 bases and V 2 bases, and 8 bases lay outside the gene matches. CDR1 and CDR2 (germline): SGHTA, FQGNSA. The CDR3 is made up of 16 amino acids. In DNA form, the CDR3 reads TGTGCCAGCAGCTTAAGACAGGGTACAAGAAATTCACCCCTCCACTTT. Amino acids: CASSLRQGTRNSPLHF.

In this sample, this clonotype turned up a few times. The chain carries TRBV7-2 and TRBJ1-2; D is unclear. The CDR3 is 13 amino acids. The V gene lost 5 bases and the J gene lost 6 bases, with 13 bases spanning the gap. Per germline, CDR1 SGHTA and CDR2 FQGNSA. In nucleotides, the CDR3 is TGTGCCAGCAGCCATAGAAGGGTTGATGGCTACACCTTC. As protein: CASSHRRVDGYTF.

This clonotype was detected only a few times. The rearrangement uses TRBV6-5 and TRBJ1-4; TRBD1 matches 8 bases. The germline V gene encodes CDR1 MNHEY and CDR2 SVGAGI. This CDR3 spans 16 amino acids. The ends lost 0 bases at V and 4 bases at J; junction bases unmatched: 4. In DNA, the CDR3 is TGTGCCAGCAGTTACTCATCAGGGGGCGGTAATGAAAAACTGTTTTTT. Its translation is CASSYSSGGGNEKLFF.

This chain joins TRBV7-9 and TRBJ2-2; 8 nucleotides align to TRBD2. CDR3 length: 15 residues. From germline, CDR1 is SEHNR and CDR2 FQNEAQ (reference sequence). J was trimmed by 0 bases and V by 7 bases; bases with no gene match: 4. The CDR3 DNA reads TGTGCCAGCATCCAAGCGGGAGCGAACACCGGGGAGCTGTTTTTT. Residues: CASIQAGANTGELFF.

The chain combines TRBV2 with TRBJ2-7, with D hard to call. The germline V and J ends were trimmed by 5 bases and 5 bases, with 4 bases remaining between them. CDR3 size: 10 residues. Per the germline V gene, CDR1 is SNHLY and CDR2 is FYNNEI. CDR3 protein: CASSLHEQYF. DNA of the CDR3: TGTGCCAGCAGTTTACACGAGCAGTACTTC.

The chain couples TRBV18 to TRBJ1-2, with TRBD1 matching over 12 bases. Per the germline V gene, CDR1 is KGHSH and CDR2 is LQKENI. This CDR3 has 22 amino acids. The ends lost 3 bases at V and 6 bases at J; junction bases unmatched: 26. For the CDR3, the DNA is TGTGCCAGCTCACCTTTGCCGGGACAGGGGGCGGCTGACACACTACGGACACATGGCTACACCTTC. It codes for CASSPLPGQGAADTLRTHGYTF.

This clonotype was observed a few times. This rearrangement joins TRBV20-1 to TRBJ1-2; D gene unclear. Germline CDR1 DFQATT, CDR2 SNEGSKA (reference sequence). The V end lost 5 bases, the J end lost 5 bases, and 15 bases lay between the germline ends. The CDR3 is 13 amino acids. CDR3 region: CSAPSAGSYGYTF. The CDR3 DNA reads TGCAGTGCTCCTTCGGCGGGCTCTTATGGCTACACCTTC.

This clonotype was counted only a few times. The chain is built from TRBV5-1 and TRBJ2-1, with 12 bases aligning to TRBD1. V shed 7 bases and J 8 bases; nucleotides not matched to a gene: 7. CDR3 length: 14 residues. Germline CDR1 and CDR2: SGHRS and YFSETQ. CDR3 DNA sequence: TGCGCCAGCTTCCGGGACAGGGGGCTCGATGAGCAGTTCTTC. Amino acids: CASFRDRGLDEQFF.

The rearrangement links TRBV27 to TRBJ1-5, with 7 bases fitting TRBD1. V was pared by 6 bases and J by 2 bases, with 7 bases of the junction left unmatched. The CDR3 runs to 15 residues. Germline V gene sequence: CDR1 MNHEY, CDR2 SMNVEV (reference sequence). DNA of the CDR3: TGTGCCAGCAGAGACGGGACAGTGGGCAATCAGCCCCAGCATTTT. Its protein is CASRDGTVGNQPQHF.

The chain's CDR3 is CSAATRGADGYTF. Written as DNA, the CDR3 is TGCAGTGCTGCCACTCGGGGGGCAGATGGCTACACCTTC. The chain couples TRBV20-1 to TRBJ1-2, with D possibly being TRBD1 (6 bases). Deletions cut 5 bases from V and 6 bases from J, with 16 bases between. The CDR3 is made up of 13 amino acids. The germline gives CDR1 DFQATT, CDR2 SNEGSKA (reference sequence).

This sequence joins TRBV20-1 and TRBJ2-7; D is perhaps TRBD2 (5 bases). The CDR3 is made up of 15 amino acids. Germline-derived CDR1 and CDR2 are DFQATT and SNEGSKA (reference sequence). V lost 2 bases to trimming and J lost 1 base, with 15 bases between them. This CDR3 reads CSARIRGGSSYEQYF. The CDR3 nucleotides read TGCAGTGCTAGAATCCGCGGAGGATCTTCCTACGAGCAGTACTTC.

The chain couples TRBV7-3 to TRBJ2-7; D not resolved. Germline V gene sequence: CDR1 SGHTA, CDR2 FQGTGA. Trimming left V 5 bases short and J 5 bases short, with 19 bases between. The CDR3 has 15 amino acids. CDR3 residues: CASSETGSPGNEQYF. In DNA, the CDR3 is TGTGCCAGCAGCGAAACCGGGTCCCCCGGTAACGAGCAGTACTTC.

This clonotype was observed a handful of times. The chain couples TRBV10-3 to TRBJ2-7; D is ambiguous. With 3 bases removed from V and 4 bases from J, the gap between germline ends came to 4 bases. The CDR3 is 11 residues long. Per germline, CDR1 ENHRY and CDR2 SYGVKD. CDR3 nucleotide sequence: TGTGCCATCAGTGACGGTTACGAGCAGTACTTC. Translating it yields CAISDGYEQYF.

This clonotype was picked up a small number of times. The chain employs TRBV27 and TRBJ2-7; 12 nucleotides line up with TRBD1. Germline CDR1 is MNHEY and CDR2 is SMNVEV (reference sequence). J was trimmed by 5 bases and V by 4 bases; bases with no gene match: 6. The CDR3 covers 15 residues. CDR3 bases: TGTGCCAGCAGTTCCGCCGGGACAGGGGGCCACGAGCAGTACTTC. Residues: CASSSAGTGGHEQYF.

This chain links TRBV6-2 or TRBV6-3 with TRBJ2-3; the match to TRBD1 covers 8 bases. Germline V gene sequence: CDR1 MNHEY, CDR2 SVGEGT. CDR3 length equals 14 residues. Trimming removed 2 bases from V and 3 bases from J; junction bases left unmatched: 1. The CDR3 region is CASSYRQGTDTQYF. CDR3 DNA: TGTGCCAGCAGTTACAGACAGGGGACAGATACGCAGTATTTT.

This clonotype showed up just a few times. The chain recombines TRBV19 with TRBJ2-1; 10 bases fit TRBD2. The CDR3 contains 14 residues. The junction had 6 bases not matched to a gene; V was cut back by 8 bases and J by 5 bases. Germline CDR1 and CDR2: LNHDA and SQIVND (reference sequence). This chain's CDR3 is CASSSGSIHNEQFF. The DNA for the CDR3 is TGTGCCAGTTCTAGCGGGAGTATCCACAATGAGCAGTTCTTC.

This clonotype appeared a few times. The CDR3 loop is CAISETGEQFF. In DNA form, the CDR3 reads TGTGCCATCAGTGAAACGGGTGAGCAGTTCTTC. The chain couples TRBV10-3 to TRBJ2-1; D is unresolved. Trimming cost V 3 bases and J 9 bases, with 6 bases left between them. This CDR3 has 11 residues. CDR1 is ENHRY and CDR2 is SYGVKD in the germline V gene.

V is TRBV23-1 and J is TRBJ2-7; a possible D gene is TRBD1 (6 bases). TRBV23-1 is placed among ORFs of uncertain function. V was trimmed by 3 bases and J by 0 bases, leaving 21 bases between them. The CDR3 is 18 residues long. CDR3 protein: CASSHRTDGRSSSYEQYF. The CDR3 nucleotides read TGCGCCAGCAGTCACAGGACAGACGGAAGGTCGAGCTCCTACGAGCAGTACTTC.

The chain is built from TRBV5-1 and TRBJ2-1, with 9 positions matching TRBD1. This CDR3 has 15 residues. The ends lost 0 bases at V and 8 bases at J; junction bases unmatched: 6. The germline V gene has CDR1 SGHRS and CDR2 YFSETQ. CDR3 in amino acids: CASSLAWTGVDEQFF. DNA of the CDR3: TGCGCCAGCAGCTTGGCCTGGACAGGGGTGGATGAGCAGTTCTTC.

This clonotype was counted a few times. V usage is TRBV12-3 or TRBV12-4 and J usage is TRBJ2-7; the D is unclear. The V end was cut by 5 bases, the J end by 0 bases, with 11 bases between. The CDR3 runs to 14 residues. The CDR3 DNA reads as TGTGCCAGCAGTCCGCCGGCCCGCTCCTACGAGCAGTACTTC. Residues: CASSPPARSYEQYF.

The chain's CDR3 is CASSEGQGPEAFF. CDR3 DNA: TGTGCCAGCAGCGAGGGACAGGGCCCTGAAGCTTTCTTT. The chain recombines TRBV5-6 with TRBJ1-1, with TRBD1 matching over 9 bases. V dropped 4 bases and J dropped 6; count of bases not matched to a gene: 4. Germline assignment: CDR1 SGHDT and CDR2 YYEEEE. This CDR3 contains 13 residues.

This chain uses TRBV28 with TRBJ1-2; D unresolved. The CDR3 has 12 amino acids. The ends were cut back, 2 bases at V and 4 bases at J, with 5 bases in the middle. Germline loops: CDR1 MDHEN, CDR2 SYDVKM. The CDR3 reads CASSLNGYGYTF. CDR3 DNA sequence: TGTGCCAGCAGTTTAAACGGCTATGGCTACACCTTC.

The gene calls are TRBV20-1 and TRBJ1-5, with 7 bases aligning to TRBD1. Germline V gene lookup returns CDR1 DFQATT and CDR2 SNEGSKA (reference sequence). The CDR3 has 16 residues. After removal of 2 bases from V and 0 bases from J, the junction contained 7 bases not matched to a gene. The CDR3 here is CSARRQGDRSNQPQHF. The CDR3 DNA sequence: TGCAGTGCTAGAAGACAGGGAGATCGTAGCAATCAGCCCCAGCATTTT.

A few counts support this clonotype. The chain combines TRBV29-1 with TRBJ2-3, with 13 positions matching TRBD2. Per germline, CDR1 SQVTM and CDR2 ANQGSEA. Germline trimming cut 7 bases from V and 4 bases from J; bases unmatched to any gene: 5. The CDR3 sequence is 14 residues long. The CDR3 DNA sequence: TGCAGCGCCGGACTAGCGGGGGCCCCAGATACGCAGTATTTT. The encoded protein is CSAGLAGAPDTQYF.

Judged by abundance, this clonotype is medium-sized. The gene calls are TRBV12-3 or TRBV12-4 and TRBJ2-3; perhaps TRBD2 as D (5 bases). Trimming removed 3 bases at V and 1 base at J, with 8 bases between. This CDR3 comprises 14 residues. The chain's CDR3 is CASSFTRGTDTQYF. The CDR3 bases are TGTGCCAGCAGTTTCACTAGAGGCACAGATACGCAGTATTTT.

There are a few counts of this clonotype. The CDR3 region has the DNA TGTGCCAGCATCAGGGGTGGTACTGAAAAACTGTTTTTT. Protein sequence: CASIRGGTEKLFF. The V gene is TRBV28, the J gene TRBJ1-4; a possible D gene is TRBD1 (6 bases). V lost 7 bases, J lost 7 bases, and 13 bases lay in between. CDR3 size: 13 residues. Germline CDR1 reads MDHEN; CDR2 reads SYDVKM.

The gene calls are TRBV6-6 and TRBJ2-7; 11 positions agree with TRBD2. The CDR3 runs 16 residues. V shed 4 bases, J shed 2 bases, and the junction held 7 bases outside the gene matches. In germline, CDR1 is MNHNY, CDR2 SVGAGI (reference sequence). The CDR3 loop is CASSSSGTSGPYEQYF. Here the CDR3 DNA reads TGTGCCAGCAGTTCCTCGGGGACTAGCGGCCCCTACGAGCAGTACTTC.

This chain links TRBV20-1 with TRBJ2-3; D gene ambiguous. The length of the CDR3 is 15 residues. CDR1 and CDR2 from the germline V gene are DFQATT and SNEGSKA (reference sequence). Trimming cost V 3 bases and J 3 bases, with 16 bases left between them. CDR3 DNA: TGCAGTGCTAGTGTGGGGAAAACATTAACAGATACGCAGTATTTT. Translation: CSASVGKTLTDTQYF.